The 26 T cell receptor beta chains in this list originate from one sample, sequenced in a study of shared clonotypes between healthy human individuals. CD45RO negativity and positive selection for CCR7 defined naive CD8 cells, a population that excluded terminally differentiated effector memory CD45RA+ cells. Clones were sequenced by immunoSEQ multiplex PCR, and TCRdb holds only the in-frame ones, with some missing. The data hold approximately 720,000 clones, with roughly 94% observed a single time. Sequenced sample: naive CD8+ T cells sorted from blood. The receptor source for this set is a man aged 25-40 years in good health.

The chain carries TRBV27 and TRBJ1-2; 7 positions match TRBD1. This CDR3 spans 15 amino acids. Germline V gene sequence: CDR1 MNHEY, CDR2 SMNVEV (reference sequence). V shed 3 bases and J 6 bases; nucleotides not matched to a gene: 10. In DNA form, the CDR3 reads TGTGCCAGCAGTTTCCTCCGGACAGGAGTAAATGGCTACACCTTC. Its protein is CASSFLRTGVNGYTF.

The chain uses TRBV29-1 and TRBJ1-1; maybe TRBD1 (5 bases). CDR3 size: 13 residues. Trimming pared 6 bases from V and 3 bases from J, leaving 14 bases between. Looked up from germline, CDR1 is SQVTM and CDR2 is ANQGSEA. This CDR3 reads CSVGAGPYTEAFF. The DNA of the CDR3 is TGCAGCGTGGGAGCGGGACCGTACACTGAAGCTTTCTTT.

The V call is TRBV7-9, the J call TRBJ2-5; 12 nucleotides line up with TRBD2. Germline V lookup: CDR1 SEHNR, CDR2 FQNEAQ (reference sequence). The CDR3 covers 15 residues. The V segment lost 5 bases and the J segment 0 bases; nucleotides outside the gene matches: 1. DNA for the CDR3: TGTGCCAGCAGCGGGACTAGCGGGTACCAAGAGACCCAGTACTTC. Amino acids: CASSGTSGYQETQYF.

V and J are TRBV15 and TRBJ2-7, with 16 bases fitting TRBD2. The CDR3 consists of 16 residues. The germline V gene encodes CDR1 LNHNV and CDR2 YYDKDF (reference sequence). Losses at the gene ends were 4 bases for V and 7 bases for J; bases not matched to a gene: 7. CDR3 loop: CATSKGTSGRAGEQYF. As DNA, the CDR3 is TGTGCCACCAGCAAAGGGACTAGCGGGAGGGCGGGGGAGCAGTACTTC.

Note on this clone: Given a far larger clone just one base away, this is likely a sequencing read error. This chain links TRBV6-4 with TRBJ2-5, with TRBD2 identical over 10 bases. There are 15 residues in the CDR3. In germline, CDR1 is MRHNA, CDR2 SNTAGT. CDR3 in DNA: TGTACCAGCAGTGACTCAGCGGGAGGGCCAGAGACCCAGTACTTC. It translates to CTSSDSAGGPETQYF.

This rearrangement joins TRBV11-3 to TRBJ2-2, with a weak D call TRBD1 (6 bases). The CDR3 runs 14 residues. Germline assignment: CDR1 SGHNT and CDR2 YENEEA. V dropped 5 bases and J dropped 8 bases, with 15 bases sitting between them. CDR3 nucleotide sequence: TGTGCCAGCAGCAGTTACAGGGATGTAGGGGAGCTGTTTTTT. Translating gives CASSSYRDVGELFF.

The CDR3 DNA follows: TGTGCCAGCAGCTTCCCCGGGCCCCATGGCTTTGAGCAGTTCTTC. As protein: CASSFPGPHGFEQFF. The gene calls are TRBV7-9 and TRBJ2-1; no clear D gene. Germline CDR1 and CDR2: SEHNR and FQNEAQ (reference sequence). Trimming took 3 bases from V and 9 from J, leaving 18 bases between them. CDR3 length equals 15 residues.

This chain connects TRBV5-1 to TRBJ1-2; D unclear. Trimming pared 1 base from V and 2 bases from J, leaving 9 bases between. The CDR3 has 14 residues. The V gene's germline CDR1 is SGHRS and CDR2 YFSETQ. DNA of the CDR3: TGCGCCAGCAGCTTGTCTCTTGGAAACTATGGCTACACCTTC. Translation gives CASSLSLGNYGYTF.

The chain couples TRBV28 to TRBJ2-5; D unclear. The CDR3 runs to 15 residues. Trimming pared 2 bases from V and 5 bases from J, leaving 15 bases between. Germline-derived CDR1 and CDR2 are MDHEN and SYDVKM. Here the CDR3 reads CASSLATMSGETQYF. For the CDR3, the DNA is TGTGCCAGCAGTTTAGCTACAATGTCCGGGGAGACCCAGTACTTC.

The V call is TRBV10-1, the J call TRBJ2-3, with no clear D. This CDR3 region has 13 residues. With 3 bases removed from V and 1 base from J, the gap between germline ends came to 5 bases. Germline V gene lookup returns CDR1 WNHNN and CDR2 SYGVQD (reference sequence). CDR3: CASSDSGTDTQYF. CDR3 sequence (DNA): TGCGCCAGCAGTGACAGTGGCACAGATACGCAGTATTTT.

The chain has TRBV6-6 and TRBJ2-7, with 7 bases matching TRBD2. Germline V gene lookup returns CDR1 MNHNY and CDR2 SVGAGI (reference sequence). The CDR3 sequence is 16 residues long. J was trimmed by 5 bases and V by 0 bases; bases with no gene match: 10. CDR3 nucleotide sequence: TGTGCCAGCAGTTACTCGGCGCTAGCGGAACGTAACGAGCAGTACTTC. This sequence encodes CASSYSALAERNEQYF.

V gene TRBV9 combines with J gene TRBJ1-2; the D is unclear. Germline-derived CDR1 and CDR2 are SGDLS and YYNGEE. This CDR3 has 13 residues. The V end lost 2 bases, the J end lost 1 base, and 6 bases lay between the germline ends. The CDR3 DNA is TGTGCCAGCAGCGTTAGGGATAACTATGGCTACACCTTC. Protein product: CASSVRDNYGYTF.

The chain uses TRBV6-6 and TRBJ2-3, with 11 positions matching TRBD1. V was clipped by 7 bases and J by 4 bases; unmatched bases: 7. The CDR3 runs to 15 residues. The V gene's germline CDR1 is MNHNY and CDR2 SVGAGI (reference sequence). DNA for the CDR3: TGTGCCAGCACCTTAGGACAGGGGGCCTCAGATACGCAGTATTTT. Amino acids: CASTLGQGASDTQYF.

The table lists this clone with a count of one. The chain couples TRBV5-1 to TRBJ1-5, with D tentatively TRBD1 (5 bases). Germline CDR1 is SGHRS and CDR2 is YFSETQ. The V gene lost 0 bases and the J gene lost 3 bases, with 10 bases spanning the gap. The CDR3 totals 15 residues. The CDR3 DNA follows: TGCGCCAGCAGCTTGGGAGGGGCGCCCAATCAGCCCCAGCATTTT. Translation gives CASSLGGAPNQPQHF.

The chain has TRBV20-1 and TRBJ2-1; D is unclear. V dropped 0 bases and J dropped 10 bases, with 7 bases sitting between them. The CDR3 length is 11 residues. Germline-derived CDR1 and CDR2 are DFQATT and SNEGSKA (reference sequence). In DNA, the CDR3 is TGCAGTGCTAGAGAGTTGACAGAGCAGTTCTTC. Encoded protein: CSARELTEQFF.

In nucleotides, the CDR3 is TGTGCCATCAGTCCGGACGGTAGCACCTACACCGGGGAGCTGTTTTTT. Translated: CAISPDGSTYTGELFF. This rearrangement joins TRBV10-3 to TRBJ2-2; no clear D. Germline CDR1 ENHRY, CDR2 SYGVKD. The ends were cut back, 5 bases at V and 3 bases at J, with 16 bases in the middle. CDR3 length: 16 residues.

This clone was detected only once. V gene TRBV10-2 combines with J gene TRBJ2-7, with D unclear. The V gene's germline CDR1 is WSHSY and CDR2 SAAADI. The ends were cut back, 0 bases at V and 7 bases at J, with 4 bases in the middle. The CDR3 spans 11 residues. The CDR3 sequence: CASSESTEQYF. The DNA for the CDR3 is TGCGCCAGCAGTGAGTCGACGGAGCAGTACTTC.

This chain connects TRBV11-2 to TRBJ1-5; D is perhaps TRBD1 (5 bases). In germline, CDR1 is SGHAT, CDR2 FQNNGV. Between the trimmed V and J ends, which lost 1 base and 5 bases, there was a span of 12 bases. This CDR3 region has 15 residues. The CDR3 here is CASSLGVGRDQPQHF. The CDR3, as DNA: TGTGCCAGCAGCTTAGGTGTGGGCAGGGATCAGCCCCAGCATTTT.

This chain uses TRBV7-9 with TRBJ1-4; possible D gene TRBD1, 5 bases. The V gene's germline CDR1 is SEHNR and CDR2 FQNEAQ (reference sequence). Trimming shortened V by 5 bases and J by 3 bases, and 22 bases separated the two germline ends. The length of the CDR3 is 18 residues. As DNA, the CDR3 is TGTGCCAGCAGCGAGGAGGGTTCGGGCTCGGGGGCTAATGAAAAACTGTTTTTT. Translating it yields CASSEEGSGSGANEKLFF.

The CDR3 spells CASSPDRGWLETQYF. In DNA form, the CDR3 reads TGTGCCAGCAGTCCGGACAGGGGGTGGTTGGAGACCCAGTACTTC. The rearrangement links TRBV14 to TRBJ2-5; 10 bases fit TRBD1. Germline values: CDR1 SGHDN, CDR2 FVKESK. The CDR3 length is 15 residues. V gave up 6 bases and J gave up 5 bases; unmatched junction bases: 9. The variable domain in full, with the rest retrieved from reference TRBV14 and TRBJ2-5, is EAGVTQFPSHSVIEKGQTVTLRCDPISGHDNLYWYRRVMGKEIKFLLHFVKESKQDESGMPNNRFLAERTGGTYSTLKVQPAELEDSGVYFCASSPDRGWLETQYFGPGTRLLVL.

The J gene is TRBJ2-6, the V gene TRBV5-4; D not certain. This CDR3 has 17 amino acids. V lost 7 bases and J lost 5, with 22 bases in between. Germline V gives CDR1 SGHNT, CDR2 YYREEE (reference sequence). CDR3 nucleotide sequence: TGTGCCAGCGGTCATACGTCCAGACAAAGTCGGGCCAACGTCCTGACTTTC. The encoded protein is CASGHTSRQSRANVLTF.

V and J are TRBV6-1 and TRBJ1-3, with a weak D call TRBD1 (6 bases). V lost 7 bases to trimming and J lost 4 bases, with 17 bases between them. This CDR3 spans 15 amino acids. Germline V gene data show CDR1 as MNHNS and CDR2 as SASEGT. The chain's CDR3 is CASTLRWGAGNTIYF. As DNA, the CDR3 is TGTGCCAGCACCCTGAGGTGGGGGGCAGGAAACACCATATATTTT.

The chain carries TRBV7-2 and TRBJ2-7; 11 bases match TRBD2. With V trimmed by 5 bases and J by 4 bases, 13 bases remained unmatched. CDR3 length equals 17 residues. CDR1 and CDR2 (germline): SGHTA, FQGNSA. The CDR3 DNA follows: TGTGCCAGCAGCGTTACTAGCGGGAGTTTTTCTGGTTACGAGCAGTACTTC. Translation gives CASSVTSGSFSGYEQYF.

The gene calls are TRBV10-1 and TRBJ2-2; no definite D call. This CDR3 contains 16 residues. V lost 2 bases and J lost 0, with 10 bases in between. In germline, CDR1 is WNHNN, CDR2 SYGVQD (reference sequence). The CDR3 DNA follows: TGCGCCAGCAGTGAGGCCTTTCCCCCGAACACCGGGGAGCTGTTTTTT. It codes for CASSEAFPPNTGELFF.

This chain links TRBV6-5 with TRBJ2-5; 7 positions match TRBD2. The CDR3 runs to 14 residues. Germline CDR1 reads MNHEY; CDR2 reads SVGAGI. J lost 3 bases, V lost 8 bases, and 9 bases had no gene match. The CDR3, as DNA: TGTGCCAGCGGCCGGATGGCGGGAGAAGAGACCCAGTACTTC. Translating it yields CASGRMAGEETQYF.

This clone was detected once. The chain couples TRBV6-4 to TRBJ2-1; TRBD2 matches at 9 bases. V lost 1 base to trimming and J lost 7 bases; unmatched junction nucleotides: 8. The germline V gene encodes CDR1 MRHNA and CDR2 SNTAGT. The CDR3 contains 16 residues. The CDR3 DNA follows: TGTGCCAGCAGTGACTTAAGTAGCGGGAGTTATAATGAGCAGTTCTTC. Its protein product is CASSDLSSGSYNEQFF.